One and the same sample provided the 8 T cell receptor beta chains below, sequenced in a study of Ad26.COV2.S vaccination and SARS-CoV-2 variants. Documented treatment: 15 to 20 received Ad26.COV2.S at low or high dose, single or two shots; 5 received placebo; per-sample allocation not given. It was on day 63 after the first vaccine or placebo injection that samples were taken. Here immunoSEQ multiplex PCR was the method, and the copy in TCRdb shows in-frame clones only, minus some. The data hold under 550,000 clones, with approximately 90% observed a single time. The material sequenced was peripheral blood, taken in a trial of Ad26.COV2.S vaccine versus placebo. Source of these receptors: a person between 18 and 59 years old who received the Ad26.COV2.S COVID-19 vaccine or a placebo.

This chain connects TRBV7-3 to TRBJ2-1; 9 nucleotides agree with TRBD1. From germline, CDR1 is SGHTA and CDR2 FQGTGA. V lost 5 bases, J lost 7 bases, and 12 bases stayed unmatched. CDR3 length: 16 residues. This chain's CDR3 is CASSLNAGTGTNEQFF. CDR3 in DNA: TGTGCCAGCAGCCTCAACGCCGGGACAGGGACGAATGAGCAGTTCTTC.

V and J are TRBV6-2 or TRBV6-3 and TRBJ2-7, with 8 bases aligning to TRBD1. The CDR3 covers 12 residues. The J segment lost 3 bases and the V segment lost 5 bases, leaving 0 bases of the junction unmatched. Germline V gene lookup returns CDR1 MNHEY and CDR2 SVGEGT. The CDR3 loop is CASSDRGYEQYF. CDR3 bases: TGTGCCAGCAGTGACAGGGGCTACGAGCAGTACTTC.

The chain is built from TRBV3-1 (or the pseudogene TRBV3-2) and TRBJ2-6, with 8 bases lining up with TRBD1. J gave up 1 base and V 3 bases, and 5 bases lay outside the gene matches. This CDR3 has 17 residues. Germline CDR1 is LGHDT and CDR2 is YNNKEL (reference sequence). The CDR3 coding sequence is TGTGCCAGCAGCCAGTGGGGACAGGAGTCTGGGGCCAACGTCCTGACTTTC. Protein sequence: CASSQWGQESGANVLTF.

The chain links TRBV5-1 to TRBJ2-1; D gene ambiguous. CDR1 and CDR2 from the germline V gene are SGHRS and YFSETQ. The CDR3 covers 16 residues. Deletions cut 4 bases from V and 0 bases from J, with 14 bases between. CDR3 bases: TGCGCCAGCAGCGCGGAGACTGGGGACTCCTACAATGAGCAGTTCTTC. Its translation: CASSAETGDSYNEQFF.

The V and J genes are TRBV30 and TRBJ2-7; D uncertain. Trimming pared 0 bases from V and 4 bases from J, leaving 4 bases between. CDR3 length: 11 residues. CDR1 and CDR2 from the germline V gene are GTSNPN and SVGIG (reference sequence). In DNA form, the CDR3 reads TGTGCCTGGAGTGTGCTTTACGAGCAGTACTTC. It encodes CAWSVLYEQYF.

The DNA of the CDR3 is TGTGCCAGTAGTATTACCGGGGCAGCGGGGGAGACCCAGTACTTC. Encoded protein: CASSITGAAGETQYF. The gene calls are TRBV19 and TRBJ2-5; 7 bases agree with TRBD2. V lost 3 bases to trimming and J lost 5 bases; unmatched junction nucleotides: 9. The CDR3 extends over 15 amino acids. Germline V gives CDR1 LNHDA, CDR2 SQIVND (reference sequence).

The chain carries TRBV7-8 and TRBJ2-1; 7 nucleotides agree with TRBD1. Germline CDR1 is SGHVS and CDR2 is FQNEAQ. Unmatched junction bases numbered 11, after V lost 5 bases and J lost 1 base. The CDR3 extends over 17 amino acids. CDR3 protein: CASSLRRQGWSYNEQFF. In nucleotides, the CDR3 is TGTGCCAGCAGCCTCAGGAGACAGGGATGGTCCTACAATGAGCAGTTCTTC. Filled out from reference TRBV7-8 and TRBJ2-1, the complete variable domain reads GAGVSQSPRYKVAKRGQDVALRCDPISGHVSLFWYQQALGQGPEFLTYFQNEAQLDKSGLPSDRFFAERPEGSVSTLKIQRTQQEDSAVYLCASSLRRQGWSYNEQFFGPGTRLTVL.

V is TRBV28 and J is TRBJ1-1; D is unresolved. Germline CDR1 is MDHEN and CDR2 is SYDVKM. The V gene lost 6 bases and the J gene lost 4 bases, with 12 bases spanning the gap. There are 13 residues in the CDR3. This CDR3 is CASSQTLSTEAFF. In DNA, the CDR3 is TGTGCCAGCAGCCAGACACTATCCACTGAAGCTTTCTTT.